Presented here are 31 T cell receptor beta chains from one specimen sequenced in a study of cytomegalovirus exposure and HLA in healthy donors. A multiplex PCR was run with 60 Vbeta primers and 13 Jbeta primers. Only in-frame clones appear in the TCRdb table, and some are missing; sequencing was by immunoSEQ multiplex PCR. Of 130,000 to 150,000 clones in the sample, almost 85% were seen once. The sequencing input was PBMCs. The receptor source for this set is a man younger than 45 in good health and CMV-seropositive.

In nucleotides, the CDR3 is TGTGCCTCCCCGACTCGACGCAGGGACTATGGCTACACCTTC. It translates to CASPTRRRDYGYTF. The rearrangement uses TRBV30 and TRBJ1-2, with D maybe TRBD1 (5 bases). The CDR3 consists of 14 residues. The germline V and J ends were trimmed by 7 bases and 3 bases, with 18 bases remaining between them. Germline V gives CDR1 GTSNPN, CDR2 SVGIG (reference sequence).

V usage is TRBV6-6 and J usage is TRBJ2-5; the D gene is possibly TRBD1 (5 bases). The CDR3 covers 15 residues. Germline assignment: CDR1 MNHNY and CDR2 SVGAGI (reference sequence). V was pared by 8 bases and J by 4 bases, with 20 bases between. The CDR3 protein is CASFPTPQGRETQYF. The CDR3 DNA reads TGTGCCAGCTTCCCCACTCCTCAGGGTCGAGAGACCCAGTACTTC.

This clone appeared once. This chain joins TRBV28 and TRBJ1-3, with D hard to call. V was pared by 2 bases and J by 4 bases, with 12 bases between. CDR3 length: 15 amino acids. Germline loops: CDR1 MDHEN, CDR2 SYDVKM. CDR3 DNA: TGTGCCAGCAGTTTAGGTGGTGCGGCCGGAAACACCATATATTTT. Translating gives CASSLGGAAGNTIYF.

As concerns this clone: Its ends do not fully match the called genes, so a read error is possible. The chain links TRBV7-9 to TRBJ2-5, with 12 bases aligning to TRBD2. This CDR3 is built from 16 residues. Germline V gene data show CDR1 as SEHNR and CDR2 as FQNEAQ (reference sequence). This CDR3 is CASSLGLAGYQGTQYF. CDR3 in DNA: TGTGCCAGCAGCCTCGGACTAGCGGGGTACCAAGGGACCCAGTACTTC.

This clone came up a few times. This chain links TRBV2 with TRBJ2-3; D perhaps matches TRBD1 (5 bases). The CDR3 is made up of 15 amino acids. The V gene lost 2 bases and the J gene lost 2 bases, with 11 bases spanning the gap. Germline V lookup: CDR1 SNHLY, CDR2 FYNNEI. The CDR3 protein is CASSELGRATDTQYF. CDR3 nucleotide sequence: TGTGCCAGCAGTGAACTGGGCAGGGCCACAGATACGCAGTATTTT.

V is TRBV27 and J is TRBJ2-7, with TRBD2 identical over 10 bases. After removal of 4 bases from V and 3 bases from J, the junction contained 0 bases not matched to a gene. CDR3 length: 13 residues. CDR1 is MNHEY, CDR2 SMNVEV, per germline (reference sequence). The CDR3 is CASSSSGSYEQYF. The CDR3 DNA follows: TGTGCCAGCAGTTCTAGCGGGAGCTACGAGCAGTACTTC.

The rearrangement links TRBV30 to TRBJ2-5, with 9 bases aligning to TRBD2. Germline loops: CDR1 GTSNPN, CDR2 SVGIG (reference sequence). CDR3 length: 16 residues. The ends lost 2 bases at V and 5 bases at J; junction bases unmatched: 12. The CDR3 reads CAWSRRAGGTGETQYF. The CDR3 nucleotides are TGTGCCTGGAGTAGGCGGGCGGGAGGGACGGGGGAGACCCAGTACTTC.

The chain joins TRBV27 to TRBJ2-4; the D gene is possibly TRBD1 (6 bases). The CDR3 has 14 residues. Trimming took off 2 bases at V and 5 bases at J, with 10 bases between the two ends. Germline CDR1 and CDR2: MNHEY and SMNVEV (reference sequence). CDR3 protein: CASSLESGENIQYF. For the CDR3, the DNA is TGTGCCAGCAGTTTAGAGTCAGGGGAAAACATTCAGTACTTC.

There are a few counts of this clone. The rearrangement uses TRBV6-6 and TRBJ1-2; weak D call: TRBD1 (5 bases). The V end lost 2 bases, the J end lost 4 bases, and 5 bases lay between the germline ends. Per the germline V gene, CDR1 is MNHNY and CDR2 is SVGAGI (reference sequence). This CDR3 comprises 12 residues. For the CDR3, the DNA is TGTGCCAGCAGTTACAGGGGCTATGGCTACACCTTC. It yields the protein CASSYRGYGYTF.

DNA for the CDR3: TGTGCCAGTAGTCACCCCGGGACTGCCTACGAGCAGTACTTC. It codes for CASSHPGTAYEQYF. V gene TRBV19 combines with J gene TRBJ2-7; perhaps TRBD2 as D (6 bases). Per the germline V gene, CDR1 is LNHDA and CDR2 is SQIVND (reference sequence). There are 14 residues in the CDR3. The V end was cut by 5 bases, the J end by 2 bases, with 13 bases between.

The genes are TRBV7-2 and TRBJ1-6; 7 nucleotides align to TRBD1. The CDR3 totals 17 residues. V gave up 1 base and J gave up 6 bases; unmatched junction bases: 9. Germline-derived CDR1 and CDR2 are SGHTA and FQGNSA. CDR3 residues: CASSLGVGQSPNSPLHF. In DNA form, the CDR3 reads TGTGCCAGCAGCTTAGGAGTGGGACAGAGTCCTAATTCACCCCTCCACTTT.

CDR3 nucleotides: TGTGCCTGGGGGCAGGGGAACCCAGGGTATGGCTACACCTTC. Its translation is CAWGQGNPGYGYTF. The V and J genes are TRBV30 and TRBJ1-2; TRBD1 might be the D (6 bases). The germline CDR1 and CDR2 sequences are GTSNPN and SVGIG (reference sequence). The V end was cut by 5 bases, the J end by 5 bases, with 18 bases between. The length of the CDR3 is 14 residues.

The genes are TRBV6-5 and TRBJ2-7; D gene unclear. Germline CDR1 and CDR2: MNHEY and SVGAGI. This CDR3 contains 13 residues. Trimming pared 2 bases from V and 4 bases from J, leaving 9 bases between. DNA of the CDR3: TGTGCCAGCAGTTACGCCAGTTCGTACGAGCAGTACTTC. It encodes CASSYASSYEQYF.

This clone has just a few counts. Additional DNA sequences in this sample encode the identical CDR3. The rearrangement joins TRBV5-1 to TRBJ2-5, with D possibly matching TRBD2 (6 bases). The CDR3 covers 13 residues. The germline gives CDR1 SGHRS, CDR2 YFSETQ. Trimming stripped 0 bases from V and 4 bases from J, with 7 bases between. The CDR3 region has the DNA TGCGCCAGCAGCTTGGGGGGAGGAGAGACCCAGTACTTC. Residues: CASSLGGGETQYF.

The CDR3 protein is CASSTPGTGHTGELFF. The CDR3 DNA follows: TGTGCCAGCAGCACCCCTGGGACAGGGCACACCGGGGAGCTGTTTTTT. The rearrangement links TRBV5-4 to TRBJ2-2, with 9 bases fitting TRBD1. V shed 4 bases, J shed 3 bases, and the junction held 7 bases outside the gene matches. Germline CDR1 SGHNT, CDR2 YYREEE (reference sequence). The length of the CDR3 is 16 residues.

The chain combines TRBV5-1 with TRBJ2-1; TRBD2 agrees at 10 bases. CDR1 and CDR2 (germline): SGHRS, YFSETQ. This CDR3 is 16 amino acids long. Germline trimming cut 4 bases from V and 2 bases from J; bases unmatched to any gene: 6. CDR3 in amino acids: CASSLSAGGTYNEQFF. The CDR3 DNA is TGCGCCAGCAGCCTGTCAGCGGGAGGGACCTACAATGAGCAGTTCTTC.

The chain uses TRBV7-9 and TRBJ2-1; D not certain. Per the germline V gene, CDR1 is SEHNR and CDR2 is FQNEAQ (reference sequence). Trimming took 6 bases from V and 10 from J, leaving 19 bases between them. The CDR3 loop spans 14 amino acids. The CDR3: CASSPLSRVGEQFF. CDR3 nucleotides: TGTGCCAGCAGTCCCTTATCTCGGGTAGGCGAGCAGTTCTTC. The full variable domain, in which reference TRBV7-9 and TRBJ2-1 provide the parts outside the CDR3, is DTGVSQNPRHKITKRGQNVTFRCDPISEHNRLYWYRQTLGQGPEFLTYFQNEAQLEKSRLLSDRFSAERPKGSFSTLEIQRTEQGDSAMYLCASSPLSRVGEQFFGPGTRLTVL.

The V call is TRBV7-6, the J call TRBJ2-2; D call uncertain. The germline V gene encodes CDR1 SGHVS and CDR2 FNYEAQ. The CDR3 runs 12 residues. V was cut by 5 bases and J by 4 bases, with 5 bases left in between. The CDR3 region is CASSPTTGELFF. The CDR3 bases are TGTGCCAGCAGCCCTACCACCGGGGAGCTGTTTTTT.

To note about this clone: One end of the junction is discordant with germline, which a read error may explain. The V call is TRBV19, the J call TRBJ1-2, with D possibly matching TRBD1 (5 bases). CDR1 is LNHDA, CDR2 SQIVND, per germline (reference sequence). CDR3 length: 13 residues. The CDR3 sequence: CASRAGVFSGHTF. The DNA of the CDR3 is TGTGCCAGTAGGGCGGGGGTCTTCAGTGGCCACACCTTC.

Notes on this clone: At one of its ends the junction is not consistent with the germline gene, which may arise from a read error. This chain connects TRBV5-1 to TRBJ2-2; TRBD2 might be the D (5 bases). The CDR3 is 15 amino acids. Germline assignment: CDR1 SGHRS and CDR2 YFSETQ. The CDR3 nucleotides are TGCGCCAGCAGTTTGGTAGGAGGTGGCGCCGGGGAGCTGTTTTTT. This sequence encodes CASSLVGGGAGELFF.

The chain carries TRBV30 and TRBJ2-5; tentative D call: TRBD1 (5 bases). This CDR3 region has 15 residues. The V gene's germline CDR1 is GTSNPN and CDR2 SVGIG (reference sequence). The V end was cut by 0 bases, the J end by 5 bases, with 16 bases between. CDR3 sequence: CAWSVGRAIFETQYF. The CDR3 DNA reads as TGTGCCTGGAGTGTAGGCAGGGCCATTTTCGAGACCCAGTACTTC.

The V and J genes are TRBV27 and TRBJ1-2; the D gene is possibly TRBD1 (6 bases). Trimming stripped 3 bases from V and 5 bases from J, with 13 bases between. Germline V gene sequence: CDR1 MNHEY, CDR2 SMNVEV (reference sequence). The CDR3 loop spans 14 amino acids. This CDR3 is CASSFGGLGYGYTF. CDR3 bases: TGTGCCAGCAGTTTCGGGGGGCTGGGATATGGCTACACCTTC.

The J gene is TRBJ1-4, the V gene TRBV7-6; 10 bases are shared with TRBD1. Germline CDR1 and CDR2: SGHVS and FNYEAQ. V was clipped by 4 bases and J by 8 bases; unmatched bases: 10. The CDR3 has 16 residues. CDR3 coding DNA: TGTGCCAGCAGCTCCAGACAGGGGGCGGAAGGCGAAAAACTGTTTTTT. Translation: CASSSRQGAEGEKLFF.

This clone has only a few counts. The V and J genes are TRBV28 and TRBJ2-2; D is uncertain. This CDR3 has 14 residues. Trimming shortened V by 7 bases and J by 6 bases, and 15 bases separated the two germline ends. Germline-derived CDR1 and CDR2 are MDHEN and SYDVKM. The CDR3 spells CASTPGVAAGELFF. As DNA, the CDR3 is TGTGCCAGCACCCCCGGCGTCGCGGCCGGGGAGCTGTTTTTT.

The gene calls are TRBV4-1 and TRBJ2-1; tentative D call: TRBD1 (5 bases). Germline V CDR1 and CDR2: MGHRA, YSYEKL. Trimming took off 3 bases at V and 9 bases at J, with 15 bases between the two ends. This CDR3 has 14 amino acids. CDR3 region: CASSHRAGSTEQFF. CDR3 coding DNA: TGCGCCAGCAGCCATCGGGCAGGGTCAACTGAGCAGTTCTTC.

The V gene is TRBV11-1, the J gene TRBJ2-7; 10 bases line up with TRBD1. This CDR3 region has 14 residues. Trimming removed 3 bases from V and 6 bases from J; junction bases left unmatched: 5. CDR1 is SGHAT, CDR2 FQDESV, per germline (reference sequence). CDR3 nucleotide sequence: TGTGCCAGCAGCTTGGGACAGGGGTTCGGCGAGCAGTACTTC. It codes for CASSLGQGFGEQYF.

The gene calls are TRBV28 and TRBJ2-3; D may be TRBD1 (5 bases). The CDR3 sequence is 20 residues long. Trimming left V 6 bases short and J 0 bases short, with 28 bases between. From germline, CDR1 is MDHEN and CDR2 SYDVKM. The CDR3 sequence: CASRLAVSTLGLRSTDTQYF. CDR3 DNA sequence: TGTGCCAGCAGATTAGCTGTGTCAACTCTGGGGCTACGAAGCACAGATACGCAGTATTTT.

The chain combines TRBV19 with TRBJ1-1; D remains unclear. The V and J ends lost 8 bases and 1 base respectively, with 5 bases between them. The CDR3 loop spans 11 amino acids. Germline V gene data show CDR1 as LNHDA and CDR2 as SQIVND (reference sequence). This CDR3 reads CASRGNTEAFF. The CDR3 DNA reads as TGTGCCAGTCGGGGGAACACTGAAGCTTTCTTT. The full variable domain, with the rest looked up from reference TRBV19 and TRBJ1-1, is DGGITQSPKYLFRKEGQNVTLSCEQNLNHDAMYWYRQDPGQGLRLIYYSQIVNDFQKGDIAEGYSVSREKKESFPLTVTSAQKNPTAFYLCASRGNTEAFFGQGTRLTVV.

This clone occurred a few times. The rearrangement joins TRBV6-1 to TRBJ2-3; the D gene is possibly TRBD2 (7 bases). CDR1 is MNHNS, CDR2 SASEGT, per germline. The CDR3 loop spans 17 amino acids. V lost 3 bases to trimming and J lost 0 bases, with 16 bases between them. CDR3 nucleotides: TGTGCCAGCAGTGATGTAGGGGGAGGGGGTAGCACAGATACGCAGTATTTT. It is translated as CASSDVGGGGSTDTQYF.

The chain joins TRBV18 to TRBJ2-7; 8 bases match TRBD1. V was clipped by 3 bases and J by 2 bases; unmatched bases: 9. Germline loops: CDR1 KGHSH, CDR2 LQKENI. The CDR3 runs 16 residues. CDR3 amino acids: CASSPGQAMPTYEQYF. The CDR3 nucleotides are TGTGCCAGCTCACCGGGACAGGCCATGCCGACCTACGAGCAGTACTTC.

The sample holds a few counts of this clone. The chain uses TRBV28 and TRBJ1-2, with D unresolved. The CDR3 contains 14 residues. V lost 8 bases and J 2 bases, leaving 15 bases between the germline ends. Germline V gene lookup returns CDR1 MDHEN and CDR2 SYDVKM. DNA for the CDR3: TGTGCCAGCGGAAGACCCGCAGCGAACTATGGCTACACCTTC. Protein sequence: CASGRPAANYGYTF.